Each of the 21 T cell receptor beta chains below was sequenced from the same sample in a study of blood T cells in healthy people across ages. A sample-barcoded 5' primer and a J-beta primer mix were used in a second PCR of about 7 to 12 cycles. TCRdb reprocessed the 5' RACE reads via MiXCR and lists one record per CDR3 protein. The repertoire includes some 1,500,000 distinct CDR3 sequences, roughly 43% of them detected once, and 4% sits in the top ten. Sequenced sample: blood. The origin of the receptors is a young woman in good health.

The CDR3 spells CASSYSPGRRGFVWELFF. For the CDR3, the DNA is TGTGCCAGCAGTTACTCCCCGGGTCGCAGGGGATTTGTGTGGGAGCTGTTTTTT. The chain joins TRBV6-5 to TRBJ2-2; possible D gene TRBD1, 6 bases. Germline CDR1 reads MNHEY; CDR2 reads SVGAGI. The V end was cut by 0 bases, the J end by 9 bases, with 23 bases between. The CDR3 spans 18 residues.

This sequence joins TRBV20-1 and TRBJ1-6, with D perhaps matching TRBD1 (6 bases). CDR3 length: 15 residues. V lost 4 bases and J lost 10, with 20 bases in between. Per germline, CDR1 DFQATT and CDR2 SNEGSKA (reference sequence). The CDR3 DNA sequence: TGCAGTGCTACCTGGTACAGGGTCGGCGGATCACCCCTCCACTTT. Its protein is CSATWYRVGGSPLHF.

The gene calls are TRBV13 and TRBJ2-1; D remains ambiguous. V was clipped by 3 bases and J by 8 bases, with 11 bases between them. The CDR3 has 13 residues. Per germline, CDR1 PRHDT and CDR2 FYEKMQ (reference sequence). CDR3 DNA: TGTGCCAGCAGCTTGGTTGTGCCTGATGAGCAGTTCTTC. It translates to CASSLVVPDEQFF.

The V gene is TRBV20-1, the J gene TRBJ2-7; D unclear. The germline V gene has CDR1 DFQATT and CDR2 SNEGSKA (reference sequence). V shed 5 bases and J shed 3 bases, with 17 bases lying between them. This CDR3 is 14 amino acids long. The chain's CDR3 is CSAPLGKVGYEQYF. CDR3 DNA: TGCAGTGCTCCCTTGGGAAAGGTTGGCTACGAGCAGTACTTC.

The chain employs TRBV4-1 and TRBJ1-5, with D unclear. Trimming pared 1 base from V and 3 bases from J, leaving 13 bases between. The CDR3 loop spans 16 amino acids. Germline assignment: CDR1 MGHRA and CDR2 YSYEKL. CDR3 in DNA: TGCGCCAGCAGCCAAGTTCCCATTATTTTCAATCAGCCCCAGCATTTT. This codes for CASSQVPIIFNQPQHF.

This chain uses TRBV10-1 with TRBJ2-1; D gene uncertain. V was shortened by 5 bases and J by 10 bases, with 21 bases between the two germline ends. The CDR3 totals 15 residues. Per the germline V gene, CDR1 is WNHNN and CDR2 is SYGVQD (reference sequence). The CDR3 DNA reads TGCGCCAGCAGTAATAAGCTCGTTGGGTCCAAGGAGCAGTTCTTC. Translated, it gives CASSNKLVGSKEQFF.

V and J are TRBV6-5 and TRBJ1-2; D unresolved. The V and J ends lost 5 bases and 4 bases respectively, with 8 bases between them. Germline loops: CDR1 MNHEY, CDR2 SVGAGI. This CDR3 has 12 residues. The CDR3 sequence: CASSQTSYGYTF. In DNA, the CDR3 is TGTGCCAGCAGTCAGACGAGCTATGGCTACACCTTC.

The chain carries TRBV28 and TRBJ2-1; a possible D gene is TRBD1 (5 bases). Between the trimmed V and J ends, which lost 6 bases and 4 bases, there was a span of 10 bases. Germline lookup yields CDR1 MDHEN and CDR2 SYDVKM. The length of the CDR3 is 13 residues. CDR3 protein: CASRLRGYNEQFF. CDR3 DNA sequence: TGTGCCAGCAGACTAAGGGGTTACAATGAGCAGTTCTTC.

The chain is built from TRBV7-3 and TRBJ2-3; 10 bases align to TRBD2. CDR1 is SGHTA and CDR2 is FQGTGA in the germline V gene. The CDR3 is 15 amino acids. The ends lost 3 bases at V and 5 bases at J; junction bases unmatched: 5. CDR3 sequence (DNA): TGTGCCAGCAGCTTCCTAGCGGGAGCACGAGATACGCAGTATTTT. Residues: CASSFLAGARDTQYF.

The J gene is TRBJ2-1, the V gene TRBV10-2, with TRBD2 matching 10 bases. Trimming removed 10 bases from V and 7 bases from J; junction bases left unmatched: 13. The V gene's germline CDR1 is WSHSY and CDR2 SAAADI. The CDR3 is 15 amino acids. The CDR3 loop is CATSDSGGPMNEQFF. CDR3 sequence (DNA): TGCGCCACTAGCGATAGCGGGGGGCCAATGAATGAGCAGTTCTTC.

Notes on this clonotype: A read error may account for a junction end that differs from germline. The CDR3 loop reads CTSSWTDQETQYF. In DNA form, the CDR3 reads TGTACCAGCAGCTGGACAGACCAAGAGACCCAGTACTTC. The chain is built from TRBV11-2 and TRBJ2-5, with D tentatively TRBD1 (6 bases). There are 13 residues in the CDR3. The germline V gene has CDR1 SGHAT and CDR2 FQNNGV.

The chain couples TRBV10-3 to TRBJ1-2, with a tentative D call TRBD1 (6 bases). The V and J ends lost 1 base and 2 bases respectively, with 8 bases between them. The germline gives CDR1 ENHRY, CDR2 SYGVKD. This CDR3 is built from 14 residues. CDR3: CAISEWGQNYGYTF. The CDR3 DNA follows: TGTGCCATCAGTGAGTGGGGACAAAACTATGGCTACACCTTC.

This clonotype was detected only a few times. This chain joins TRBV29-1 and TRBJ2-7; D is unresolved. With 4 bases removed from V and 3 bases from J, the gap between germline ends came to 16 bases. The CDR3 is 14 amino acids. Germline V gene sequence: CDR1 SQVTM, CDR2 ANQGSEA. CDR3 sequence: CSVGVNNPFYEQYF. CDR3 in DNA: TGCAGCGTTGGAGTCAATAACCCATTCTACGAGCAGTACTTC.

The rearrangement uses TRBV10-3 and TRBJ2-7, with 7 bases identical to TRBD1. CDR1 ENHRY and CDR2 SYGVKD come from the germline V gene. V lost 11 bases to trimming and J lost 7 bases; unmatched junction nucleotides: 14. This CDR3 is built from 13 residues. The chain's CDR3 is CAATGVSYNEQYF. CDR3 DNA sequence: TGTGCCGCAACAGGGGTTTCCTACAATGAGCAGTACTTC.

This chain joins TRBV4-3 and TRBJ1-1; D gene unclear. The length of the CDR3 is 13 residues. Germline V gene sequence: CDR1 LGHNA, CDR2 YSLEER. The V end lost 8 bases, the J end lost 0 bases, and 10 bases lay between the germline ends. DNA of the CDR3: TGCGCCAGCGGGAGATTCATGAACACTGAAGCTTTCTTT. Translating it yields CASGRFMNTEAFF.

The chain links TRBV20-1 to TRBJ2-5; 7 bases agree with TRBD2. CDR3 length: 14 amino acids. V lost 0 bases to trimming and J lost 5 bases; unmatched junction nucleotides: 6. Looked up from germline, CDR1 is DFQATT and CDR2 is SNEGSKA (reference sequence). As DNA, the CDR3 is TGCAGTGCTAGAGACACCGGGACTACGGAGACCCAGTACTTC. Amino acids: CSARDTGTTETQYF.

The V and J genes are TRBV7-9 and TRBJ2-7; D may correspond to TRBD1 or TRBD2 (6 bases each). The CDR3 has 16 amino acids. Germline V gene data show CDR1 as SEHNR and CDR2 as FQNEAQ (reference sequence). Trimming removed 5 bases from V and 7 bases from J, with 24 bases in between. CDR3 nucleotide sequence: TGTGCCAGCAGCGCCAGAAGGGGGGACTCCTACAATGAGCAGTACTTC. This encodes CASSARRGDSYNEQYF. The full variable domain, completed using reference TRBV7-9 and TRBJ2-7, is DTGVSQNPRHKITKRGQNVTFRCDPISEHNRLYWYRQTLGQGPEFLTYFQNEAQLEKSRLLSDRFSAERPKGSFSTLEIQRTEQGDSAMYLCASSARRGDSYNEQYFGPGTRLTVT.

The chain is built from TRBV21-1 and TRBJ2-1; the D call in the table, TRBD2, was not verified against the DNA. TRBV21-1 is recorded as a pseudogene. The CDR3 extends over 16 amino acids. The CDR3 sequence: CASSPRGGYRYNEQFF. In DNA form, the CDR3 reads TGTGCCAGCAGCCCCCGAGGCGGGTATCGTTACAATGAGCAGTTCTTC.

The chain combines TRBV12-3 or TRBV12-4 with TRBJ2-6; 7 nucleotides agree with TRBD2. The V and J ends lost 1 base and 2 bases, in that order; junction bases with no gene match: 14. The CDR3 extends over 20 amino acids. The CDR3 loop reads CASSLDPAGPSPPGANVLTF. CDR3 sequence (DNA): TGTGCCAGCAGTTTAGACCCAGCGGGGCCCTCACCCCCTGGGGCCAACGTCCTGACTTTC.

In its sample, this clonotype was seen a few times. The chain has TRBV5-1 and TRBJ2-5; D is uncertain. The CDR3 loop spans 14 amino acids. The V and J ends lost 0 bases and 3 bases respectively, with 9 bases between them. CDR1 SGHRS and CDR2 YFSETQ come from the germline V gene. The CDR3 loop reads CASSLDPGKETQYF. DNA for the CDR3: TGCGCCAGCAGCTTGGATCCGGGTAAAGAGACCCAGTACTTC.

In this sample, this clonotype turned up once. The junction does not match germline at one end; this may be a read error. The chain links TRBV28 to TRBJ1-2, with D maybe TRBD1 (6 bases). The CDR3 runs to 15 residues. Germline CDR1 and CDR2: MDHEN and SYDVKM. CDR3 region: CACSFVGQSPYGYTF. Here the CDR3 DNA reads TGTGCCTGCAGCTTCGTTGGACAGTCGCCCTATGGCTACACCTTC.